Listed below are T cell receptor beta chains from one sample, sequenced in a study of blood T cell repertoires in COVID-19. Repertoires were generated with immunoSEQ multiplex PCR, while TCRdb's copy carries only in-frame clones and drops some. The sample includes 45,000 to 55,000 clones, around nine tenths of them seen just once. Sequencing used peripheral blood. The source of these receptors is a human donor in a cohort sampled during active COVID-19. Each CDR3 is given with its conserved first and last residue. Fields, in order: J gene, clone size, D gene, V gene, CDR3 DNA, CDR3 protein. D genes are given only for firm matches. The listing skips clone size in some rows; elsewhere it reads once, few, many or a size class.

TRBJ1-2	-	TRBD1	TRBV14	TGTGCCAGCAGCCAAGTGGGACAGAACTATGGCTACACCTTC	CASSQVGQNYGYTF
TRBJ1-1	-	-	TRBV11-2	TGTGCCAGCAGCTGGAACGCGCAGGGGAACACTGAAGCTTTCTTT	CASSWNAQGNTEAFF
TRBJ2-6	-	-	TRBV7-6	TGTGCCAGCAGCCCTAACAGGAACTCTGGGGCCAACGTCCTGACTTTC	CASSPNRNSGANVLTF
TRBJ2-4	-	TRBD1	TRBV19	TGTGCCAGCGACTCTCCGGCTGGGACAGAGTACTTC	CASDSPAGTEYF
TRBJ1-1	few	-	TRBV7-9	TGTGCCAGCAGCCAAATCAACACTGAAGCTTTCTTT	CASSQINTEAFF
TRBJ2-2	few	TRBD1	TRBV7-3	TGTGCCAGCAGTCGACAGGGGAACACCGGGGAGCTGTTTTTT	CASSRQGNTGELFF
TRBJ2-4	-	TRBD2	TRBV7-2	TGTGCCAGCAGCACGGTTAGCGGGGGGTGGGAAAACATTCAGTACTTC	CASSTVSGGWENIQYF
TRBJ2-7	-	TRBD1	TRBV24-1	TGTGCCACCAGTGATTTGGTACAGGGGGCTCTCGACGAGCAGTACTTC	CATSDLVQGALDEQYF
TRBJ2-7	-	-	TRBV5-5	TGTGCCAGCAGCTTAGCACGGCAAAGGGGGGAGCAGTACTTC	CASSLARQRGEQYF
TRBJ2-3	-	-	TRBV5-1	TGCGCCAGCAGCTGGGCCACAGATACGCAGTATTTT	CASSWATDTQYF
TRBJ2-1	-	-	TRBV21-1	TGTGCCAGCAGCAAAGCGCCTGCGACTAGCGGCCTATCTAAGAGCTCCTACAATGAGCAGTTCTTC	CASSKAPATSGLSKSSYNEQFF
TRBJ1-3	-	-	TRBV7-9	TGTGCCAGCAGCCCGCCGGGGGGTGTCGGAAACACCATATATTTT	CASSPPGGVGNTIYF
TRBJ2-7	-	TRBD2	TRBV3-1/TRBV3-2	TGTGCCAGCAGCCAAGATAGACTAGCGGGGGTTCTTTCCTACGAGCAGTACTTC	CASSQDRLAGVLSYEQYF
TRBJ1-2	-	TRBD1	TRBV5-1	TGCGCCAGCAGCGAACAGGGGACCTATGGCTACACCTTC	CASSEQGTYGYTF
TRBJ1-5	-	-	TRBV7-2	TGTGCCAGCAGCTCTTCCGGAGTACGAGGCAATCAGCCCCAGCATTTT	CASSSSGVRGNQPQHF
TRBJ1-1	-	-	TRBV29-1	TGCAGCGTGCTTACGACAGTCAAGGGTGAAGCTTTCTTT	CSVLTTVKGEAFF
TRBJ2-6	-	-	TRBV19	TGTGCCAGTAGTTCCCTCTCCGGACTGAGCTCTGGGGCCAACGTCCTGACTTTC	CASSSLSGLSSGANVLTF
TRBJ2-5	-	TRBD1	TRBV5-1	TGCGCCAGCAGCCCCGGGACAGGGGGCGGAGAGACCCAGTACTTC	CASSPGTGGGETQYF
TRBJ1-4	-	-	TRBV5-1	TGCGCCAGCAGGGTCCGGGTTCAGGGAAATGAAAAACTGTTTTTT	CASRVRVQGNEKLFF
TRBJ1-2	-	-	TRBV18	TGTGCCAGCTCAAGGGGAAACAGGGCTAACTATGGCTACACCTTC	CASSRGNRANYGYTF
TRBJ2-1	few	TRBD2	TRBV10-1	TGCGCCAGCAGTCCAAAACTAGCGGGAGCCCACAATGAGCAGTTCTTC	CASSPKLAGAHNEQFF
TRBJ1-5	-	TRBD1	TRBV19	TGTGCCAGTAGTATCCTCGCGGGACAGGGTCATCAGCCCCAGCATTTT	CASSILAGQGHQPQHF